This T cell receptor (beta chain) was identified in a study of blood T cells in healthy people across ages. A sample-barcoded 5' primer and a J-beta primer mix were used in a second PCR of roughly 6 to 12 cycles. TCRdb fed the 5' RACE reads into MiXCR, producing one record per CDR3 protein. The repertoire has 790,000 or so distinct CDR3 sequences, 46% of them found once; the top ten carry about a sixth. The material sequenced was blood. This receptor was obtained from a man at least 80 years old in good health.

This CDR3 reads CASSSHRGDSSGANVLTF. The CDR3 DNA is TGCGCCAGCAGCTCGCACAGGGGGGATAGCTCTGGGGCCAACGTCCTGACTTTC. The chain uses TRBV5-1 and TRBJ2-6; 8 bases are shared with TRBD1. The V gene end was trimmed by 3 bases and the J gene end by 0 bases; junction bases not matched to a gene: 8. This CDR3 comprises 18 residues. Germline V gene sequence: CDR1 SGHRS, CDR2 YFSETQ.